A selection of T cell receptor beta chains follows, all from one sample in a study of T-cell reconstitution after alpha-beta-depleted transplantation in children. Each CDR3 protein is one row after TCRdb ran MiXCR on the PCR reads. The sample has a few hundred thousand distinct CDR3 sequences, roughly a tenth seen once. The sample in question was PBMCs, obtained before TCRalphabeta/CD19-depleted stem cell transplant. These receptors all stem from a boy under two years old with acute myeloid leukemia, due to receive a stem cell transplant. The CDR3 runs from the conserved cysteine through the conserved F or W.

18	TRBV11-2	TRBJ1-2	CASSWAPGQGALTYGYTF
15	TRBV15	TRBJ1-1	CATSGGYWMNTEAFF
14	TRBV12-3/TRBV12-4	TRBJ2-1	CASSLGGSGNEQFF
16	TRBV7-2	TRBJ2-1	CASSLLAGRSYNEQFF
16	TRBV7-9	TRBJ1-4	CASSPQRDRINEKLFF
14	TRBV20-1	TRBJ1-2	CSAILRDSEPGYTF
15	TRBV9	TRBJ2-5	CASSVGDRGAQAQYF
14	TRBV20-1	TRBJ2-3	CSASLGWHTDTQYF
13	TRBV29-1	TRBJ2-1	CSVEPGSYNEQFF
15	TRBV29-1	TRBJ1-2	CSVEGPEDRAFGYTF
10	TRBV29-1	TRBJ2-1	CSVHSGRCLF
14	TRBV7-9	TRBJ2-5	CASSLSTEQETQYF
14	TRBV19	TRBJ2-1	CASSIRDRYNEQFF
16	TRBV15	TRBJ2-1	CATSRKGGGLNNEQFF
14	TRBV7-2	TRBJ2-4	CASSLPLAGNIQYF
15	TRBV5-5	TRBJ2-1	CASSLERGSYNEQFF
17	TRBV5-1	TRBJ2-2	CASSLEGPLAANGELFF
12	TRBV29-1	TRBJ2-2	CSVKTGTGELFF
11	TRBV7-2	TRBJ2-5	CASSLAVTQYF
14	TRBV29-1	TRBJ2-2	CSVETTANTGELFF
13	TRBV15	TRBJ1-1	CATSRVGRLRSFF
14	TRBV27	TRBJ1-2	CASSLAGRGYGYTF
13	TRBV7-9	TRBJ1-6	CASSLNEESPLHF
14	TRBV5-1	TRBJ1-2	CASSLVGQGHGYTF
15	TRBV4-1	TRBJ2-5	CASSQGPPGRETQYF
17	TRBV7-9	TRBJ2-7	CASSLRGRGPIPYEQYF
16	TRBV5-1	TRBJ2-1	CASSLWTSGPYNEQFF
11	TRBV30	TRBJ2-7	CAWTGFYEQYF
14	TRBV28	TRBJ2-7	CASTYSRGGYEQYF
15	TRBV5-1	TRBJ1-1	CASSFRTGGVTEAFF
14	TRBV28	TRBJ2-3	CASSWGRSTDTQYF
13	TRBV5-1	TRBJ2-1	CASSEYSGNEQFF
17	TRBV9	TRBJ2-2	CASSGGTSGSTTGELFF
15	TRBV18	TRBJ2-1	CASSPPGIPYNEQFF